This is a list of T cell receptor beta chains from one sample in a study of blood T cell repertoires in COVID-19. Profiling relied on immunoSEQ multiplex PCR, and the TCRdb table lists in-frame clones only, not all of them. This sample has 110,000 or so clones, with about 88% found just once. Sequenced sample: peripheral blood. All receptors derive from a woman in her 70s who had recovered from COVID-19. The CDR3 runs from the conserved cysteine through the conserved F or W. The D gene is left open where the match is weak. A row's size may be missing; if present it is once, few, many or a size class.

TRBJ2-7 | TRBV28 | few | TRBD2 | TGTGCCACCTTGCGGGAGTTGCCCTACGAGCAGTACTTC | CATLRELPYEQYF
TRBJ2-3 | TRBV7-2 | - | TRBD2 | TGTGCCAGCAGCTTAGCAGGGGGGATAGCGGGAGGCACAGATACGCAGTATTTT | CASSLAGGIAGGTDTQYF
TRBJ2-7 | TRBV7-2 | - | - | TGTGCCAGCAGTTCTACTCTCTCCTACGAGCAGTACTTC | CASSSTLSYEQYF
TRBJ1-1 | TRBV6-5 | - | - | TGTGCCAGCAGAAAATACCGGGTCCTTAACACTGAAGCTTTCTTT | CASRKYRVLNTEAFF
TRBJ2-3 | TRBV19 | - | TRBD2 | TGTGCCAGTAACCGGGGGGGAAGCACAGATACGCAGTATTTT | CASNRGGSTDTQYF
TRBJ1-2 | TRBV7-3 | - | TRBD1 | TGTGCCAGCAGCTTAAGACAGGGTAGTGGCTACACCTTC | CASSLRQGSGYTF
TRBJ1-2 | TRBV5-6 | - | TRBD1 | TGTGCCAGCAGCGAACCGACAGGGTATGGCTACACCTTC | CASSEPTGYGYTF
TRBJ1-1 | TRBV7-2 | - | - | TGTGCCAGCAGCTCGACCATGGCGGCCACTGAAGCTTTCTTT | CASSSTMAATEAFF
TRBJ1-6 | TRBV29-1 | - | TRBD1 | TGCAGCGTAAAGACAGGGAGATACTCACCCCTCCACTTT | CSVKTGRYSPLHF
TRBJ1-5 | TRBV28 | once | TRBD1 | TGTGCCAGCAGTTCGACAGGGGGCAATCAGCCCCAGCATTTT | CASSSTGGNQPQHF
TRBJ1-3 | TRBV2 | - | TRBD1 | TGTGCCAGCAGTGCGGGACAGTTTTACTCTGGAAACACCATATATTTT | CASSAGQFYSGNTIYF
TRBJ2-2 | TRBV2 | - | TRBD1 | TGTGCCAGCAGGGACAGGGATATCAACACCGGGGAGCTGTTTTTT | CASRDRDINTGELFF
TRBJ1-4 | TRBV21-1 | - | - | TGTGCCAGCGGCGAAACGACAGGGGATGAAAAACTGTTTTTT | CASGETTGDEKLFF
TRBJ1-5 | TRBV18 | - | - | TGTGCCAGCTCGCTTGCGGGGGACAATCAGCCCCAGCATTTT | CASSLAGDNQPQHF
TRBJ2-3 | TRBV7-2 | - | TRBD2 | TGTGCCAGCAGCTTAGACCGGCGGGGGGGCTTAGATACGCAGTATTTT | CASSLDRRGGLDTQYF
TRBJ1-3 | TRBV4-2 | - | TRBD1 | TGTGCCAGCACAGACAGGGCCCCTGGAAACACCATATATTTT | CASTDRAPGNTIYF
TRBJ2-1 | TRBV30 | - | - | TGTGCCGGACGGAGGAATGAGCAGTTCTTC | CAGRRNEQFF
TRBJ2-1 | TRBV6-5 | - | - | TGTGCCAGCAGCCTCTCAGCGGAGACCTACAATGAGCAGTTCTTC | CASSLSAETYNEQFF
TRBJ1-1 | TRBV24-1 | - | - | TGTGCCACCAGTGATGGCGGGGCAGGCCGAGCCGACTTTTTCTTT | CATSDGGAGRADFFF
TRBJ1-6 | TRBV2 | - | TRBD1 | TGTGCCAGCCGGGGACAGACGTATAATTCACCCCTCCACTTT | CASRGQTYNSPLHF
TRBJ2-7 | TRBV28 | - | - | TGTGCCAGCAGTTCCCTGGGGGGGCCCCGGTCCAGCCCCTACGAGCAGTACTTC | CASSSLGGPRSSPYEQYF
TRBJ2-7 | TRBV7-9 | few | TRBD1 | TGTGCCAGCAGCTTAGATCCTGGACAGGCAACCATCTACGAGCAGTACTTC | CASSLDPGQATIYEQYF
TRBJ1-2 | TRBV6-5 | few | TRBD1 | TGTGCCAGCAGTCCGGACAGGGGAGGTGGCTACACCTTC | CASSPDRGGGYTF
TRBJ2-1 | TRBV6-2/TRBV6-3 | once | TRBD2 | TGTGCCAGCACCCCGGGGTGGCGGGGGTCCTACAATGAGCAGTTCTTC | CASTPGWRGSYNEQFF
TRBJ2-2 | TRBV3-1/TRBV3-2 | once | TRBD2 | TGTGCCAGCAGCCCACTAGCGGGGGACACCGGGGAGCTGTTTTTT | CASSPLAGDTGELFF
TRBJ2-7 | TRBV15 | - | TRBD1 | TGTGCCACCAGCAGAGATCAGGGACAGGGAGGCCACGAGCAGTACTTC | CATSRDQGQGGHEQYF
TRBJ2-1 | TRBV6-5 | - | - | TGTGCCAGCAGTAGCGATCCGGCCCACGTAGAGCAGTTCTTC | CASSSDPAHVEQFF
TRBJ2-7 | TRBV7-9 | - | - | TGTGCCAGCAGCTTAACGCCGGGGGTGGAGTACTTC | CASSLTPGVEYF
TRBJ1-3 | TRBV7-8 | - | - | TGTGCCAGCAGCTTAGGACTCACAGGGTTTGGAAACACCATATATTTT | CASSLGLTGFGNTIYF
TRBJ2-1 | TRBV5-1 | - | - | TGCGCCAGCAGCTTGGAGTTGGGCAACTCCTACAATGAGCAGTTCTTC | CASSLELGNSYNEQFF
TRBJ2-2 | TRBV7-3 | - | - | TGTGCCAGCAGCTTCCGGGGGAACACCGGGGAGCTGTTTTTT | CASSFRGNTGELFF
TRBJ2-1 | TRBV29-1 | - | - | TGCAGCGTTGGGCAGGACACTAACAATGAGCAGTTCTTC | CSVGQDTNNEQFF
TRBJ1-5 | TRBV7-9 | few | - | TGTGCCAGCAGCTTACGGGGTAGCAATCAGCCCCAGCATTTT | CASSLRGSNQPQHF
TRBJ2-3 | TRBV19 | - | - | TGTGCCAGTAGTATCCAGGTCACAGATACGCAGTATTTT | CASSIQVTDTQYF
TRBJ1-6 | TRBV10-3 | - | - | TGTGCCATCAGGGAGCGGGGGGATAATTCACCCCTCCACTTT | CAIRERGDNSPLHF
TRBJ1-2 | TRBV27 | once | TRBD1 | TGTGCCAGCAGTCCCGGACAGGGGTCCTATGGCTACACCTTC | CASSPGQGSYGYTF
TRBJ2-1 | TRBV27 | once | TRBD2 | TGTGCCAGCAGTCCTCTACTAGCGGGGGGCTTCAATGAGCAGTTCTTC | CASSPLLAGGFNEQFF
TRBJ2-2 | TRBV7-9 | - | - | TGTGCCAGCAGCTCTCTCTGGACAGCAGCGAACACCGGGGAGCTGTTTTTT | CASSSLWTAANTGELFF
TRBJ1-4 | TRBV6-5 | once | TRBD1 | TGTGCCAGCAGTTCCTCCGGGACAGGGGACGAAAAACTGTTTTTT | CASSSSGTGDEKLFF
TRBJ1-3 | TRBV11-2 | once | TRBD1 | TGTGCCAGCAGCTATAGGACAGGGCCCTACTCTGGAAACACCATATATTTT | CASSYRTGPYSGNTIYF
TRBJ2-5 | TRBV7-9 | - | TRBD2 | TGTGCCAGCAGCTTAGCAAAAACTAGCGTGCAAGAGACCCAGTACTTC | CASSLAKTSVQETQYF
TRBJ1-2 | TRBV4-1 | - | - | TGCGCCAGCAGCCAAGGCAGGGCTAACTATGGCTACACCTTC | CASSQGRANYGYTF
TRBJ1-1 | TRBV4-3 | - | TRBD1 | TGCGCCAGCAGCTCCGGGACAGGGGGCCACACTGAAGCTTTCTTT | CASSSGTGGHTEAFF
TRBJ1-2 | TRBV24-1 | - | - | TGTGCCACCAGTGATTATGGGGGGGTCCATGGCTACACCTTC | CATSDYGGVHGYTF
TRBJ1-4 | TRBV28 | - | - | TGTGCCAGCAGCACACCCACAGGGCGAGAAAAACTGTTTTTT | CASSTPTGREKLFF
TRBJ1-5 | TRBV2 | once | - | TGTGCCAGCAGCCTACAGGGTCCGGGGGGTCAGCCCCAGCATTTT | CASSLQGPGGQPQHF
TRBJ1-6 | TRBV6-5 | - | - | TGTGCCAGCACCGAGGGGGAAGATTCACCCCTCCACTTT | CASTEGEDSPLHF
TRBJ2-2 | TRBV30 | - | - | TGTGCCTGGAGGATGGGGGGGCCCACCGGGGAGCTGTTTTTT | CAWRMGGPTGELFF
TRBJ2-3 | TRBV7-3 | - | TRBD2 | TGTGCCAGCAGCTTATTCGCTACTAGCGGGGGCCGGGTGAGCACAGATACGCAGTATTTT | CASSLFATSGGRVSTDTQYF
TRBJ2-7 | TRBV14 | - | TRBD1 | TGTGCCAGCAGCCAAGCCTCCGGGACAGGGAGCTACGAGCAGTACTTC | CASSQASGTGSYEQYF
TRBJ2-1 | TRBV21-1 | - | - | TGTGCCAGCAATTGGAGACAGCAAATTAATGAGCAGTTCTTC | CASNWRQQINEQFF
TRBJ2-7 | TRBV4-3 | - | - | TGCGCCAGCAGCCAAGTGTCCGGGGACGAGCAGTACTTC | CASSQVSGDEQYF